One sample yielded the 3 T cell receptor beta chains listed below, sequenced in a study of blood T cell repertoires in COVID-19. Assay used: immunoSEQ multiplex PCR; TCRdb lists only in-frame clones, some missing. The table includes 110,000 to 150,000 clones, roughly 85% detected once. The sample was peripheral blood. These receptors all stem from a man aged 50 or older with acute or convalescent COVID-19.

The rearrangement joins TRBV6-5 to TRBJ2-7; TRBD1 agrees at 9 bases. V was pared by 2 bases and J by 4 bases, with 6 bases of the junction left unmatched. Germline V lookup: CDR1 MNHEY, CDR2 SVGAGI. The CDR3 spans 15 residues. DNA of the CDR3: TGTGCCAGCAGTTACCAACCGGGACAGGGATACGAGCAGTACTTC. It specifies CASSYQPGQGYEQYF.

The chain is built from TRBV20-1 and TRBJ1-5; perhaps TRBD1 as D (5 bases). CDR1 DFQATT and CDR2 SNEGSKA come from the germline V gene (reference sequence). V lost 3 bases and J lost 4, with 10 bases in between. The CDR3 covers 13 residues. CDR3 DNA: TGCAGTGCTAGTTGGAAGGGGAATCAGCCCCAGCATTTT. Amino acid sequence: CSASWKGNQPQHF.

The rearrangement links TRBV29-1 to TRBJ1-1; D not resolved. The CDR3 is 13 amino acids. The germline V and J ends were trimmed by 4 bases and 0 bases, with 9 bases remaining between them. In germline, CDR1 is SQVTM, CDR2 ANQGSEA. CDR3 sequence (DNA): TGCAGCGTTGGGTCACAGTTGAACACTGAAGCTTTCTTT. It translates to CSVGSQLNTEAFF.